These 23 T cell receptor beta chains originate from one sample sequenced in a study of neurological immune-mediated disorders. TCRdb recomputed calls from the 5' RACE reads with MiXCR, one row per CDR3 protein. This sample has tens of thousands of distinct CDR3 sequences, with approximately 11% found just once. Time point here: longitudinal time-point 1 (baseline). Sequencing input: PBMCs. All receptors derive from a male donor with HTLV-1-associated myelopathy (HAM/TSP).

This clonotype is medium-sized within its sample. This sequence joins TRBV10-3 and TRBJ2-5; no firm D call. V was clipped by 8 bases and J by 3 bases, with 13 bases between them. In germline, CDR1 is ENHRY, CDR2 SYGVKD. This CDR3 is built from 13 residues. The DNA of the CDR3 is TGTGCCATCGGCCGGCGAAACGAAGAGACCCAGTACTTC. Protein sequence: CAIGRRNEETQYF.

The gene calls are TRBV5-1 and TRBJ2-6; D not certain. Germline V gene sequence: CDR1 SGHRS, CDR2 YFSETQ. Trimming took off 0 bases at V and 4 bases at J, with 5 bases between the two ends. The CDR3 covers 14 residues. The DNA for the CDR3 is TGCGCCAGCAGCTTGGACGGGGGGGCCAACGTCCTGACTTTC. Its protein is CASSLDGGANVLTF.

There are many counts of this clonotype. The V call is TRBV7-2, the J call TRBJ2-4, with a possible D match to TRBD2 (6 bases). CDR1 and CDR2 (germline): SGHTA, FQGNSA. Trimming removed 1 base at V and 7 bases at J, with 14 bases between. The CDR3 covers 15 residues. CDR3 sequence reads: CASSLVASARNIQYF. The CDR3 DNA reads as TGTGCCAGCAGCTTAGTGGCTAGCGCACGGAACATTCAGTACTTC.

This clonotype has at least ten counts. The V gene is TRBV7-2, the J gene TRBJ2-3; D may be TRBD1 (5 bases). This CDR3 has 15 residues. V was clipped by 1 base and J by 12 bases, with 20 bases between them. Germline loops: CDR1 SGHTA, CDR2 FQGNSA. As DNA, the CDR3 is TGTGCCAGCAGCTTAGTCCCGCGACAGCCCCACGATCAGTATTTT. It translates to CASSLVPRQPHDQYF.

This clonotype ranks as medium-sized. J is TRBJ2-2 and V is TRBV24-1; D might be TRBD2 (6 bases). Between the trimmed V and J ends, which lost 5 bases and 5 bases, there was a span of 14 bases. The CDR3 has 15 amino acids. Germline CDR1 is KGHDR and CDR2 is SFDVKD. The CDR3 is CATSGSGARTGELFF. Here the CDR3 DNA reads TGTGCCACCAGTGGTAGCGGAGCGAGGACCGGGGAGCTGTTTTTT.

In this sample, this clonotype turned up many times. The CDR3 DNA sequence: TGCAGTGCGAGGACAGGAACGACCGGGGAGCTGTTTTTT. Amino acids: CSARTGTTGELFF. V usage is TRBV20-1 and J usage is TRBJ2-2, with 7 bases identical to TRBD1. This CDR3 has 13 residues. Germline-derived CDR1 and CDR2 are DFQATT and SNEGSKA (reference sequence). The ends lost 6 bases at V and 5 bases at J; junction bases unmatched: 6.

This clonotype was counted only a few times. The J gene is TRBJ1-2, the V gene TRBV20-1; tentatively, D is TRBD1 (5 bases). CDR1 and CDR2 from the germline V gene are DFQATT and SNEGSKA (reference sequence). The CDR3 length is 16 residues. Deletions cut 0 bases from V and 2 bases from J, with 16 bases between. For the CDR3, the DNA is TGCAGTGCTAGAGATATGAGTAGGGGTAAAAACTATGGCTACACCTTC. It specifies CSARDMSRGKNYGYTF.

This clonotype appeared many times. The DNA of the CDR3 is TGCAGCTTTCAAGGGCACAGGGCCACTGAAGCTTTCTTT. Its protein product is CSFQGHRATEAFF. The J gene is TRBJ1-1, the V gene TRBV29-1, with a weak D call TRBD1 (6 bases). The CDR3 runs 13 residues. Between the trimmed V and J ends, which lost 8 bases and 4 bases, there was a span of 17 bases. Germline V gives CDR1 SQVTM, CDR2 ANQGSEA.

This clonotype was seen many times. This chain uses TRBV7-8 with TRBJ2-3; D perhaps matches TRBD1 (6 bases). Germline assignment: CDR1 SGHVS and CDR2 FQNEAQ. This CDR3 is 15 amino acids long. Between the trimmed V and J ends, which lost 5 bases and 4 bases, there was a span of 16 bases. The CDR3 sequence is CASSPTGSIPDTQYF. The DNA for the CDR3 is TGTGCCAGCAGCCCAACAGGGTCGATTCCAGATACGCAGTATTTT. Using reference TRBV7-8 and TRBJ2-3 for the parts outside the CDR3, the full variable domain is GAGVSQSPRYKVAKRGQDVALRCDPISGHVSLFWYQQALGQGPEFLTYFQNEAQLDKSGLPSDRFFAERPEGSVSTLKIQRTQQEDSAVYLCASSPTGSIPDTQYFGPGTRLTVL.

This clonotype came up many times. The V gene is TRBV25-1, the J gene TRBJ1-6; D is ambiguous. Trimming shortened V by 6 bases and J by 9 bases, and 18 bases separated the two germline ends. The CDR3 is made up of 15 amino acids. CDR1 MGHDK and CDR2 SYGVNS come from the germline V gene. DNA for the CDR3: TGTGCCAGCAGGCCCCCGGGATATGAAGGTTCACCCCTCCACTTT. This gives the protein CASRPPGYEGSPLHF.

This clonotype was seen many times. V and J are TRBV20-1 and TRBJ2-7, with D tentatively TRBD1 (5 bases). The CDR3 has 14 residues. Trimming pared 4 bases from V and 2 bases from J, leaving 15 bases between. The V gene's germline CDR1 is DFQATT and CDR2 SNEGSKA (reference sequence). For the CDR3, the DNA is TGCAGTGCTATCCCTAGAGACAGTGCCTACGAGCAGTACTTC. Encoded protein: CSAIPRDSAYEQYF.

This clonotype has a count of ten or more. J is TRBJ2-1 and V is TRBV15; TRBD2 aligns across 13 bases. Trimming cost V 0 bases and J 7 bases; bases outside gene matches: 6. Germline CDR1 LNHNV, CDR2 YYDKDF (reference sequence). This CDR3 is built from 17 residues. CDR3 bases: TGTGCCACCAGCAGAGATCTGGGACTAGCGGGGTTGAATGAGCAGTTCTTC. Translated, it gives CATSRDLGLAGLNEQFF.

At least ten counts were recorded for this clonotype. A junction boundary mismatches the germline segment, possibly from a read error. The genes are TRBV5-1 and TRBJ1-5; 10 bases align to TRBD1. Germline CDR1 is SGHRS and CDR2 is YFSETQ. The CDR3 length is 15 residues. In DNA form, the CDR3 reads TGTGCCAGCAGCCCCGGGACAGGGGGCAATCAGCCCCAGCATTTT. Translation: CASSPGTGGNQPQHF.

This clonotype was recorded a few times. The chain uses TRBV6-2 or TRBV6-3 and TRBJ1-1, with D tentatively TRBD1 (6 bases). The ends were cut back, 6 bases at V and 6 bases at J, with 20 bases in the middle. The V gene's germline CDR1 is MNHEY and CDR2 SVGEGT. This CDR3 region has 15 residues. The CDR3 bases are TGTGCCAGCAGAGAAATCAGGGGCCGGAGGTCTGAAGCTTTCTTT. It is translated as CASREIRGRRSEAFF.

The chain links TRBV10-3 to TRBJ1-1; a weak D match, TRBD1 (5 bases). The V end was cut by 6 bases, the J end by 4 bases, with 15 bases between. Germline V gives CDR1 ENHRY, CDR2 SYGVKD. The CDR3 covers 14 residues. CDR3 bases: TGTGCCATCAGGGCAGAAGCAGGGTTCACTGAAGCTTTCTTT. This codes for CAIRAEAGFTEAFF.

This clonotype was detected many times. This CDR3 reads CASSATSGATQETQYF. The CDR3 DNA is TGTGCCAGCAGCGCTACTAGCGGGGCGACCCAAGAGACCCAGTACTTC. The genes are TRBV7-2 and TRBJ2-5; 10 bases are a match to TRBD2. The V segment lost 5 bases and the J segment 1 base; nucleotides outside the gene matches: 7. The CDR3 runs 16 residues. The germline CDR1 and CDR2 sequences are SGHTA and FQGNSA.

This clonotype was picked up many times. The chain is built from TRBV28 and TRBJ2-3; 12 bases align to TRBD2. This CDR3 has 16 amino acids. Germline V gene lookup returns CDR1 MDHEN and CDR2 SYDVKM. With V trimmed by 7 bases and J by 2 bases, 7 bases remained unmatched. CDR3 DNA: TGTGCCAGCATCCCCCTAGCGGGGGGGCCCACAGATACGCAGTATTTT. Its translation is CASIPLAGGPTDTQYF.

The DNA for the CDR3 is TGCAGCGTTGTGGCCTCATCTGGGGCCAACGTCCTGACTTTC. It encodes CSVVASSGANVLTF. V is TRBV29-1 and J is TRBJ2-6; D call uncertain. V was pared by 4 bases and J by 1 base, with 8 bases between. Germline CDR1 SQVTM, CDR2 ANQGSEA. There are 14 residues in the CDR3.

This clonotype was observed many times. This chain connects TRBV10-3 to TRBJ1-2; no definite D call. Germline CDR1 reads ENHRY; CDR2 reads SYGVKD. V lost 0 bases to trimming and J lost 3 bases, with 17 bases between them. CDR3 length: 17 amino acids. The CDR3 DNA reads TGTGCCATCAGTGAGTCCTTCTCCGAGAACTTAGACTATGGCTACACCTTC. Its protein is CAISESFSENLDYGYTF.

This clonotype has only one observation. Germline and junction disagree at one end, which may indicate a read error. V and J are TRBV27 and TRBJ1-6; 10 bases agree with TRBD1. CDR3 length equals 20 residues. Germline V lookup: CDR1 MNHEY, CDR2 SMNVEV (reference sequence). The CDR3 DNA reads as TGTGCCAGCAGATTTAAGGGACAGGGGTCCTTGAGCTCCTATAATTCATCCCTCCACTTT. Translating gives CASRFKGQGSLSSYNSSLHF.

This clonotype was detected ten times or more. The chain uses TRBV5-1 and TRBJ2-1, with 8 bases matching TRBD2. J was trimmed by 2 bases and V by 4 bases; bases with no gene match: 5. From germline, CDR1 is SGHRS and CDR2 YFSETQ. The CDR3 is 15 residues long. The CDR3: CASSLGGAPYNEQFF. In DNA, the CDR3 is TGCGCCAGCAGCCTCGGGGGGGCCCCCTACAATGAGCAGTTCTTC.

This clonotype was picked up many times. This chain joins TRBV2 and TRBJ2-3; 7 bases line up with TRBD1. In germline, CDR1 is SNHLY, CDR2 FYNNEI. J was trimmed by 5 bases and V by 3 bases; bases with no gene match: 8. This CDR3 spans 15 amino acids. CDR3 loop: CASSDLGQGEDTQYF. CDR3 coding DNA: TGTGCCAGCAGTGACTTGGGGCAGGGGGAAGATACGCAGTATTTT.

This clonotype was recorded many times. The chain combines TRBV6-5 with TRBJ2-2; 9 nucleotides align to TRBD1. Germline CDR1 is MNHEY and CDR2 is SVGAGI. The ends lost 2 bases at V and 5 bases at J; junction bases unmatched: 6. This CDR3 is built from 16 residues. The DNA for the CDR3 is TGTGCCAGCAGTTACCGGGACAGGGCGGGGACCGGGGAGCTGTTTTTT. Translated: CASSYRDRAGTGELFF.